A selection of T cell receptor beta chains follows, all from one sample in a study of radiotherapy plus CTLA-4 blockade in lung cancer. Method: immunoSEQ multiplex PCR; TCRdb's copy keeps in-frame clones and lacks some. The table has about 110,000 clones, about 85% seen once. The material was peripheral blood, obtained from a patient treated with radiotherapy plus ipilimumab. The receptors here all came from a human donor with non-small cell lung cancer that progressed on radiotherapy plus ipilimumab. Some clones in this sample may be carry-over from other donors' samples. CDR3s include the opening cysteine and the closing phenylalanine or tryptophan. D genes are given only for firm matches. For some rows the clone size is stated as once, few or many, or as a class when expanded; others skip it.

CASSTTNQPQHF TGTGCCAGCAGTACCACTAATCAGCCCCAGCATTTT . TRBJ1-5 . TRBV6-5
CASARTGGYNEQFF TGTGCTAGTGCGCGGACAGGGGGCTACAATGAGCAGTTCTTC TRBD1 TRBJ2-1 . TRBV12-5
CASSDRGGDQPQHF TGTGCCAGCAGTGATAGGGGGGGGGATCAGCCCCAGCATTTT . TRBJ1-5 . TRBV25-1
CASSLTASGIQTGGYTF TGTGCCAGCAGCTTAACCGCTTCGGGCATCCAGACGGGTGGCTACACCTTC . TRBJ1-2 . TRBV7-3
CASGHLGAFF TGTGCCAGCGGACATCTTGGGGCTTTCTTT . TRBJ1-1 . TRBV28
CSAILTEAFF TGCAGCGCGATCCTTACTGAAGCTTTCTTT . TRBJ1-1 once TRBV29-1
CASTHRVRQETQYF TGTGCCAGCACCCATAGAGTCAGACAAGAGACCCAGTACTTC . TRBJ2-5 . TRBV28
CASNLRTVLGNEQFF TGTGCCAGCAACTTAAGAACGGTGCTAGGGAATGAGCAGTTCTTC . TRBJ2-1 once TRBV5-4
CASSTGTGDSAFF TGTGCCAGCAGCACCGGGACAGGGGATTCGGCTTTCTTT TRBD1 TRBJ1-1 . TRBV5-6
CASSLPEQGFYGYTF TGTGCCAGCAGCCTCCCGGAGCAGGGGTTCTATGGCTACACCTTC . TRBJ1-2 . TRBV6-6
CASSLRKDSGGGNTEAFF TGTGCCAGCAGTTTAAGGAAGGATTCCGGCGGCGGGAACACTGAAGCTTTCTTT . TRBJ1-1 . TRBV28
CASSYGLAASETQYF TGTGCCAGCAGTTACGGACTAGCTGCTTCGGAGACCCAGTACTTC TRBD2 TRBJ2-5 . TRBV27
CASSFQQGGVTEAFF TGTGCCAGCAGCTTCCAACAGGGTGGGGTCACTGAAGCTTTCTTT . TRBJ1-1 . TRBV7-2
CASSQESVRRGSGNTIYF TGCGCCAGCAGCCAAGAGTCGGTCCGAAGGGGCTCTGGAAACACCATATATTTT . TRBJ1-3 . TRBV4-3
CASSRAGGHEQYF TGTGCCAGTAGTAGGGCAGGGGGCCACGAGCAGTACTTC TRBD1 TRBJ2-7 few TRBV19
CASHLPTNTGELFF TGCGCCAGCCACCTTCCTACGAACACCGGGGAGCTGTTTTTT . TRBJ2-2 . TRBV5-1
CASHHSGGQETQYF TGTGCCAGCCACCATTCGGGGGGACAAGAGACCCAGTACTTC TRBD2 TRBJ2-5 . TRBV5-4
CASSYRREQFF TGTGCCAGCAGTTACCGGAGAGAGCAGTTCTTC . TRBJ2-1 . TRBV6-5
CASSLSNSATLHF TGTGCCAGCAGCTTATCCAACTCGGCTACCCTCCACTTT . TRBJ1-6 . TRBV7-6
CASSQTGGDSGNTIYF TGTGCCAGCTCCCAAACAGGGGGAGACTCTGGAAACACCATATATTTT TRBD1 TRBJ1-3 . TRBV18
CASSSHRADYTF TGTGCCAGCAGTTCTCACAGGGCCGACTACACCTTC . TRBJ1-2 . TRBV27
CASSLEPVPNYGYTF TGCGCCAGCAGCTTGGAGCCAGTGCCCAACTATGGCTACACCTTC . TRBJ1-2 . TRBV5-1
CASSFGGGVLGGYTF TGTGCCAGCAGTTTCGGGGGCGGGGTTCTAGGTGGCTACACCTTC . TRBJ1-2 once TRBV28
CASSSYRAVSEAFF TGCGCCAGCAGTAGTTACAGGGCGGTGTCTGAAGCTTTCTTT . TRBJ1-1 . TRBV10-1
CSVVSGVPNTGELFF TGCAGCGTTGTATCGGGGGTTCCGAACACCGGGGAGCTGTTTTTT . TRBJ2-2 once TRBV29-1
CASSYGGQPYYEQYF TGTGCCAGCAGTTACGGCGGACAGCCCTACTACGAGCAGTACTTC . TRBJ2-7 . TRBV6-6
CASSQVALADYGYTF TGCGCCAGCAGCCAAGTCGCCCTTGCGGACTATGGCTACACCTTC . TRBJ1-2 . TRBV4-3
CASSPFPGADEKLFF TGCGCCAGCAGCCCATTCCCCGGCGCAGATGAAAAACTGTTTTTT . TRBJ1-4 . TRBV5-1
CANSYSDEQYF TGTGCCAACAGTTACTCGGACGAGCAGTACTTC . TRBJ2-7 . TRBV6-6
CASSGTDSPLHF TGTGCCAGCAGCGGCACCGATTCACCCCTCCACTTT . TRBJ1-6 . TRBV9
CASLLGGLNTEAFF TGTGCCAGCCTGCTTGGAGGGCTGAACACTGAAGCTTTCTTT . TRBJ1-1 . TRBV19
CASSIGGRVTDTQYF TGTGCCAGTAGTATAGGAGGCAGGGTAACAGATACGCAGTATTTT . TRBJ2-3 . TRBV19
CASSLWGTSGVTGELFF TGTGCCAGCAGTTTATGGGGTACTAGCGGGGTCACCGGGGAGCTGTTTTTT TRBD2 TRBJ2-2 . TRBV28
CASRSTSSGNTIYF TGTGCCAGTAGGAGCACCAGCTCTGGAAACACCATATATTTT . TRBJ1-3 few TRBV19
CASSLTLEPGNEQFF TGTGCCAGCAGCTTAACGCTGGAACCCGGCAATGAGCAGTTCTTC . TRBJ2-1 . TRBV7-3
CASSQDHGPSYEQYF TGCGCCAGCAGCCAAGATCATGGTCCCTCCTACGAGCAGTACTTC . TRBJ2-7 . TRBV4-3
CASRPGLNQPQHF TGTGCCAGCAGACCGGGACTGAATCAGCCCCAGCATTTT . TRBJ1-5 . TRBV28
CASSLGATGSYEQYF TGTGCCAGCAGCTTAGGGGCGACAGGGTCCTACGAGCAGTACTTC TRBD1 TRBJ2-7 . TRBV7-2
CASSAQGSSYEQYF TGTGCCAGCTCGGCCCAGGGGAGCTCCTACGAGCAGTACTTC . TRBJ2-7 . TRBV18
CASSLTARTGGYEQYF TGTGCCAGCAGTTTGACCGCTCGGACAGGGGGCTACGAGCAGTACTTC TRBD1 TRBJ2-7 . TRBV27
CASTRQGARTEAFF TGCGCCAGCACGCGGCAGGGGGCGAGAACTGAAGCTTTCTTT TRBD1 TRBJ1-1 . TRBV5-1
CASSLLGGQDSPLHF TGTGCCAGCAGTTTATTAGGAGGGCAGGATTCACCCCTCCACTTT . TRBJ1-6 . TRBV28
CASSYRQVVFSNQPQHF TGTGCCAGCAGTTATCGACAGGTCGTCTTTAGCAATCAGCCCCAGCATTTT . TRBJ1-5 once TRBV28
CASSLVLGASQYF TGCGCCAGCAGCTTGGTCTTAGGTGCTTCCCAGTACTTC . TRBJ2-5 . TRBV5-1
CASSLGSGGLNEQFF TGCGCCAGCAGCTTGGGTAGCGGGGGACTCAATGAGCAGTTCTTC TRBD2 TRBJ2-1 . TRBV5-1
CASSLGTLGNTIYF TGCGCCAGCAGCTTGGGTACGCTAGGAAACACCATATATTTT . TRBJ1-3 . TRBV5-1
CASSLGFHTF TGTGCCAGCAGCTTAGGTTTTCACACCTTC . TRBJ1-2 . TRBV7-2
CASSPLRDRGNEKLFF TGTGCCAGCTCCCCACTCCGGGACAGGGGGAATGAAAAACTGTTTTTT TRBD1 TRBJ1-4 . TRBV18
CASSLRGLPGDEQYF TGTGCCAGCAGCTTAAGGGGACTGCCAGGGGACGAGCAGTACTTC . TRBJ2-7 once TRBV7-3
CASRNRAAGANVLTF TGTGCCAGCAGGAACAGGGCAGCGGGGGCCAACGTCCTGACTTTC . TRBJ2-6 few TRBV6-1
CASSQVVGHPSGNTIYF TGCGCCAGCAGCCAAGTAGTTGGCCACCCCTCTGGAAACACCATATATTTT . TRBJ1-3 . TRBV4-3